The next 9 T cell receptor beta chains were all read from a single sample in a study of radiotherapy plus CTLA-4 blockade in lung cancer. Profiling relied on immunoSEQ multiplex PCR, and the TCRdb table lists in-frame clones only, not all of them. The sample has approximately 81,000 clones, 78% seen once; the top ten hold 4%. The specimen comprised peripheral blood, sampled from a patient treated with radiotherapy plus ipilimumab. These receptors all come from a human donor with non-small cell lung cancer who had a partial response to radiotherapy plus ipilimumab. Some clones in this sample may be carry-over from other donors' samples.

This chain uses TRBV11-3 with TRBJ2-5; a weak D match, TRBD1 (7 bases). CDR1 is SGHNT and CDR2 is YENEEA in the germline V gene. Trimming removed 4 bases at V and 5 bases at J, with 17 bases between. There are 15 residues in the CDR3. CDR3 loop: CASSYRQGLRETQYF. The CDR3 region has the DNA TGTGCCAGCAGCTACAGACAGGGACTGAGGGAGACCCAGTACTTC.

As regards this clone: Different DNA sequences within this sample yield the same CDR3. The chain recombines TRBV29-1 with TRBJ1-1, with a possible D match to TRBD1 (6 bases). Germline V gene data show CDR1 as SQVTM and CDR2 as ANQGSEA. Deletions cut 6 bases from V and 1 base from J, with 12 bases between. The CDR3 sequence is 13 residues long. The CDR3 nucleotides are TGCAGCGTCGAGAAACAGGGGAACACTGAAGCTTTCTTT. It yields the protein CSVEKQGNTEAFF.

The chain carries TRBV7-2 and TRBJ1-6; the D is unclear. Deletions cut 4 bases from V and 0 bases from J, with 4 bases between. The CDR3 is 14 residues long. The germline CDR1 and CDR2 sequences are SGHTA and FQGNSA. CDR3 sequence: CASSSSSYNSPLHF. Written as DNA, the CDR3 is TGTGCCAGCAGCTCGAGCTCCTATAATTCACCCCTCCACTTT.

This clone appeared a single time. CDR3 residues: CASSYSYRSRDSRNQPQHF. DNA for the CDR3: TGTGCCAGCAGTTACTCTTACCGTTCCCGGGACAGTCGAAATCAGCCCCAGCATTTT. The chain combines TRBV6-7 with TRBJ1-5, with 7 nucleotides matching TRBD1. TRBV6-7 is an ORF for which the function is uncertain. The junction had 15 bases not matched to a gene; V was cut back by 0 bases and J by 4 bases. The CDR3 has 19 amino acids.

The chain joins TRBV7-8 to TRBJ2-5, with D possibly TRBD2 on 5 matching bases. With 2 bases removed from V and 1 base from J, the gap between germline ends came to 14 bases. Germline V gene data show CDR1 as SGHVS and CDR2 as FQNEAQ. This CDR3 contains 16 residues. The CDR3 region has the DNA TGTGCCAGCAGCTTAAATTCCAGGCGGGTCCAAGAGACCCAGTACTTC. Translation: CASSLNSRRVQETQYF.

V usage is TRBV5-6 and J usage is TRBJ2-3; D is undetermined. Trimming left V 1 base short and J 4 bases short, with 7 bases between. Germline-derived CDR1 and CDR2 are SGHDT and YYEEEE. The CDR3 length is 13 residues. The CDR3 DNA reads TGTGCCAGCAGCTTGCAGGTTTCAGATACGCAGTATTTT. Encoded protein: CASSLQVSDTQYF.

This chain links TRBV10-1 with TRBJ2-7; tentatively, D is TRBD2 (7 bases). Germline loops: CDR1 WNHNN, CDR2 SYGVQD (reference sequence). The CDR3 runs 13 residues. V lost 3 bases and J 2 bases, leaving 8 bases between the germline ends. CDR3 nucleotides: TGCGCCAGCAGTGAAGGGGGGGCCTACGAGCAGTACTTC. It codes for CASSEGGAYEQYF.

This chain joins TRBV14 and TRBJ2-5; D is possibly TRBD2 (5 bases). Germline CDR1 SGHDN, CDR2 FVKESK. The CDR3 loop spans 15 amino acids. Trimming stripped 0 bases from V and 1 base from J, with 9 bases between. The CDR3 is CASSQDEGIQETQYF. CDR3 nucleotides: TGTGCCAGCAGCCAAGACGAGGGCATCCAAGAGACCCAGTACTTC.

There are a few counts of this clone. V and J are TRBV11-1 and TRBJ1-2, with D unresolved. The CDR3 runs 13 residues. Germline CDR1 SGHAT, CDR2 FQDESV (reference sequence). Trimming removed 7 bases at V and 4 bases at J, with 13 bases between. CDR3 coding DNA: TGTGCCAGCACCCGTGGGCAGACCTATGGCTACACCTTC. Amino acids: CASTRGQTYGYTF.